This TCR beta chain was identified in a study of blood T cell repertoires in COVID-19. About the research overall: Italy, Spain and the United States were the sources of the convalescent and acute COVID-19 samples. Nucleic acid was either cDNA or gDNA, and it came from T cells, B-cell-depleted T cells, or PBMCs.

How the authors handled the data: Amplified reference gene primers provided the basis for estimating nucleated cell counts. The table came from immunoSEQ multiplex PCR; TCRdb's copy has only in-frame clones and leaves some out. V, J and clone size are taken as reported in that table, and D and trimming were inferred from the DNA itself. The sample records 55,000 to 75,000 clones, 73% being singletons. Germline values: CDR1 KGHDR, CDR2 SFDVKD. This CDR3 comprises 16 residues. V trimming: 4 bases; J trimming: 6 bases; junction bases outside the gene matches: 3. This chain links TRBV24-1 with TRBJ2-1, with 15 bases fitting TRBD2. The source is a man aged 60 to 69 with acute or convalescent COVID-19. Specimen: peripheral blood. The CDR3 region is CATSDPGLAGGNEQFF. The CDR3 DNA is TGTGCCACCAGTGACCCGGGACTAGCGGGAGGCAATGAGCAGTTCTTC.